These 9 T cell receptor beta chains share one sample of origin, sequenced in a study of CD8+CD57+ T cells in acquired aplastic anemia. CD8+CD57+ cell expansion had been shown by flow cytometry in patients chosen for sequencing. Genomic DNA, the template, was used for profiling of the TCR beta VDJ and CDR3. TCRdb reprocessed the reads via MiXCR and lists one record per CDR3 protein. The table shows approximately 180,000 distinct CDR3 sequences, with about 60% occurring only once. The material sequenced was sorted CD4+, CD8+, or CD8+CD57+ T cells (not recorded which) from PBMCs. The receptors derive from a human donor with aplastic anemia.

This clonotype was observed many times. This rearrangement joins TRBV5-4 to TRBJ2-5; D possibly corresponds to TRBD2 (6 bases). V gave up 3 bases and J gave up 6 bases, with 15 bases separating them. The germline V gene encodes CDR1 SGHNT and CDR2 YYREEE (reference sequence). This CDR3 has 14 amino acids. The CDR3: CASSWWGGKKTQYF. The DNA for the CDR3 is TGTGCCAGCAGCTGGTGGGGAGGTAAGAAGACCCAGTACTTC. The full variable domain, completed using reference TRBV5-4 and TRBJ2-5, is ETGVTQSPTHLIKTRGQQVTLRCSSQSGHNTVSWYQQALGQGPQFIFQYYREEENGRGNFPPRFSGLQFPNYSSELNVNALELDDSALYLCASSWWGGKKTQYFGPGTRLLVL.

Comments on this clonotype: Given a much more abundant clone one base away, this may be a read error. The rearrangement uses TRBV2 and TRBJ2-7; 8 bases are shared with TRBD2. The CDR3 spans 13 residues. The germline V gene has CDR1 SNHLY and CDR2 FYNNEI. After removal of 7 bases from V and 4 bases from J, the junction contained 6 bases not matched to a gene. CDR3 sequence: CASTGGASYEQYF. The CDR3, as DNA: TGTGCCAGCACCGGGGGGGCCTCGTACGAGCAGTACTTC.

This clonotype has a count of ten or more. This sequence joins TRBV24-1 and TRBJ1-5; 7 bases agree with TRBD1. CDR3 length: 16 residues. Germline values: CDR1 KGHDR, CDR2 SFDVKD. V trimming: 3 bases; J trimming: 6 bases; junction bases outside the gene matches: 10. CDR3 sequence: CATSDSGTDRGQPQHF. In DNA form, the CDR3 reads TGTGCCACCAGTGATAGCGGGACAGATCGGGGTCAGCCCCAGCATTTT.

This clonotype appeared many times. The rearrangement joins TRBV14 to TRBJ1-2; 11 bases fit TRBD1. The CDR3 is made up of 18 amino acids. The V and J ends lost 0 bases and 4 bases, in that order; junction bases with no gene match: 10. Germline lookup yields CDR1 SGHDN and CDR2 FVKESK. The CDR3 nucleotides are TGTGCCAGCAGCCAAGATATCGATCGGACAGGGGGCTTCTATGGCTACACCTTC. Its protein is CASSQDIDRTGGFYGYTF.

This clonotype was observed once. V gene TRBV2 combines with J gene TRBJ1-6; 10 positions agree with TRBD1. V shed 6 bases and J 5 bases; nucleotides not matched to a gene: 4. CDR1 and CDR2 (germline): SNHLY, FYNNEI. This CDR3 is built from 15 residues. In nucleotides, the CDR3 is TGTGCCAGCAGGGGGGGACAGGGGAATAATTCACCCCTCCACTTT. Translation gives CASRGGQGNNSPLHF.

CDR3 region: CASSESLAGGNEQYF. The DNA of the CDR3 is TGCGCCAGCAGTGAGAGTCTAGCGGGAGGCAACGAGCAGTACTTC. This rearrangement joins TRBV10-2 to TRBJ2-7; 11 nucleotides align to TRBD2. The CDR3 is 15 amino acids. Germline CDR1 WSHSY, CDR2 SAAADI. The V gene end was trimmed by 2 bases and the J gene end by 5 bases; junction bases not matched to a gene: 5.

As for this clonotype: The junction and the germline gene differ at one end; a read error may be behind it. The CDR3 here is CAISERGTSYEQYF. The CDR3 DNA reads as TGTGCCATCAGTGAGCGGGGGACCTCCTACGAGCAGTACTTC. The rearrangement joins TRBV6-5 to TRBJ2-7, with 8 positions matching TRBD2. Germline V gene sequence: CDR1 MNHEY, CDR2 SVGAGI. The CDR3 loop spans 14 amino acids.

Many counts were recorded for this clonotype. This chain joins TRBV27 and TRBJ2-7; TRBD2 is a possible D gene (6 bases). Germline-derived CDR1 and CDR2 are MNHEY and SMNVEV (reference sequence). There are 14 residues in the CDR3. V lost 6 bases to trimming and J lost 3 bases, with 15 bases between them. This CDR3 reads CASSPWAGNYEQYF. The CDR3 coding sequence is TGTGCCAGCAGCCCCTGGGCGGGGAACTACGAGCAGTACTTC.

CDR3 in amino acids: CASTYRDRDYGYTF. CDR3 in DNA: TGTGCCAGCACCTATCGGGACAGGGACTATGGCTACACCTTC. The chain recombines TRBV7-9 with TRBJ1-2, with 9 positions matching TRBD1. Germline V CDR1 and CDR2: SEHNR, FQNEAQ (reference sequence). The CDR3 runs 14 residues. V dropped 7 bases and J dropped 3; count of bases not matched to a gene: 6.